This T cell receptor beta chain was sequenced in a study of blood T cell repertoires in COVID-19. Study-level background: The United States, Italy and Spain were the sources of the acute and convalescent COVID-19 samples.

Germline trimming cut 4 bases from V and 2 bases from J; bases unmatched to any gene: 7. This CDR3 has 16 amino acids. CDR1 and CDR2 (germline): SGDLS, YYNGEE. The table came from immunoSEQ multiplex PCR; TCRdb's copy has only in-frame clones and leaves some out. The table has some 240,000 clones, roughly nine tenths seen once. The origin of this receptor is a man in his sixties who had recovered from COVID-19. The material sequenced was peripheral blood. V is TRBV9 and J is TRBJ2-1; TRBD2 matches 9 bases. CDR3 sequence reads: CASSTRTSVTYNEQFF. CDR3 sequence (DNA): TGTGCCAGCAGCACAAGGACTAGCGTCACCTACAATGAGCAGTTCTTC.